What follows are 5 T cell receptor beta chains derived from one specimen sequenced in a study of blood T cell repertoires in COVID-19. Sequenced by immunoSEQ multiplex PCR; TCRdb stores in-frame clones only, minus some. In the table there are about 240,000 clones, around 85% of which are singletons. Sequenced sample: PBMCs or T cells enriched from blood (not recorded which). The receptors come from a woman in her 40s with acute COVID-19.

V and J are TRBV9 and TRBJ2-7, with 12 bases matching TRBD2. Germline-derived CDR1 and CDR2 are SGDLS and YYNGEE. The V segment lost 4 bases and the J segment 4 bases; nucleotides outside the gene matches: 9. There are 16 residues in the CDR3. The CDR3 coding sequence is TGTGCCAGCAGCCCTCCGACTAGCGGGAGTACGTACGAGCAGTACTTC. Translated, it gives CASSPPTSGSTYEQYF.

The chain combines TRBV23-1 with TRBJ1-2, with D possibly matching TRBD1 (5 bases). TRBV23-1 is marked as an open reading frame, function uncertain. V gave up 0 bases and J gave up 4 bases, with 21 bases separating them. This CDR3 spans 18 amino acids. The CDR3 DNA sequence: TGCGCCAGCAGTCAATCCCTGACCGCCCGGGACTGTCTCTATGGCTACACCTTC. This codes for CASSQSLTARDCLYGYTF.

There are a few counts of this clone. The chain uses TRBV6-5 and TRBJ2-2; possible D gene TRBD2, 5 bases. The CDR3 contains 12 residues. The V end lost 4 bases, the J end lost 8 bases, and 8 bases lay between the germline ends. Germline-derived CDR1 and CDR2 are MNHEY and SVGAGI. CDR3 DNA: TGTGCCAGCAGTTTACTAGTTGGGGAGCTGTTTTTT. It is translated as CASSLLVGELFF.

V gene TRBV19 combines with J gene TRBJ1-6, with D perhaps matching TRBD1 (6 bases). Germline V gene sequence: CDR1 LNHDA, CDR2 SQIVND (reference sequence). The germline V and J ends were trimmed by 5 bases and 7 bases, with 12 bases remaining between them. This CDR3 is 14 amino acids long. The CDR3 DNA follows: TGTGCCAGTAGTCTCGGGACACGGAATTCACCCCTCCACTTT. Amino acid sequence: CASSLGTRNSPLHF.

The rearrangement uses TRBV18 and TRBJ2-1, with TRBD2 matching 10 bases. Germline V gene sequence: CDR1 KGHSH, CDR2 LQKENI. CDR3 size: 14 residues. V shed 8 bases and J 10 bases; nucleotides not matched to a gene: 11. The CDR3 bases are TGTGCCAGCCGGACTAGCGGCCAGACCTGGGAGCAGTTCTTC. Its translation is CASRTSGQTWEQFF.